The source of this T cell receptor beta chain is a study of blood T cell repertoires in COVID-19. Across the whole study: The samples span acute and convalescent COVID-19 from the United States, Italy and Spain.

In germline, CDR1 is SGHTA, CDR2 FQGNSA. With 2 bases removed from V and 1 base from J, the gap between germline ends came to 11 bases. This CDR3 has 16 residues. The repertoire was sequenced with immunoSEQ multiplex PCR; TCRdb's copy has only in-frame clones and lacks some. In the table there are roughly 330,000 clones, over 80% of which are singletons. This chain links TRBV7-2 with TRBJ1-4, with D possibly being TRBD1 (6 bases). This sequence originates from a young man who had recovered from COVID-19. The specimen sequenced was PBMCs or T cells enriched from blood (not recorded which). CDR3 region: CASSLFGGLTNEKLFF. CDR3 DNA: TGTGCCAGCAGCTTATTTGGGGGCTTAACTAATGAAAAACTGTTTTTT.